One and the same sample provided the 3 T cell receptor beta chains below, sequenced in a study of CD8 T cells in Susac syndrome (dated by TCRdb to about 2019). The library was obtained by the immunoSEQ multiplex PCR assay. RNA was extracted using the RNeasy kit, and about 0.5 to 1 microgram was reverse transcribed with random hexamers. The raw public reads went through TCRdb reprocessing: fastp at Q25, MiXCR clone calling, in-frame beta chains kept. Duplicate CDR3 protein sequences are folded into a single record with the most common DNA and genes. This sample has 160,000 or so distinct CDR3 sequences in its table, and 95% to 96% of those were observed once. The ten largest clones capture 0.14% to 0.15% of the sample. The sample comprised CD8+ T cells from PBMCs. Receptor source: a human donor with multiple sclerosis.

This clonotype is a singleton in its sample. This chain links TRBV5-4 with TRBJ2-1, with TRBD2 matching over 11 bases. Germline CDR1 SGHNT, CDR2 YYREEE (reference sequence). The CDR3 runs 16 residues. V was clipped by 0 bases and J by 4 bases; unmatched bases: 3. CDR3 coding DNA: TGTGCCAGCAGCTTGGGACTAGCGGGGAATTACAATGAGCAGTTCTTC. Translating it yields CASSLGLAGNYNEQFF.

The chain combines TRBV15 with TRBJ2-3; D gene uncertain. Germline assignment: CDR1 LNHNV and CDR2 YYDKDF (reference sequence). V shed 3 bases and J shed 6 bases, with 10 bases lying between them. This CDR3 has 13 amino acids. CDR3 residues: CATSSGEGDTQYF. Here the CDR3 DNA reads TGTGCCACCAGCAGCGGTGAAGGGGATACGCAGTATTTT.

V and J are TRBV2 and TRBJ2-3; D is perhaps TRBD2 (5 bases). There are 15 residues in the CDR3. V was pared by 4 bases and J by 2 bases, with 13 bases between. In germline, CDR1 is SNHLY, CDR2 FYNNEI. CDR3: CASSGGRTLTDTQYF. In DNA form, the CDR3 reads TGTGCCAGCAGTGGAGGACGGACTCTCACAGATACGCAGTATTTT.